This section outlines one TCR beta chain sequence together with its context. Its antigen is currently unknown. The V end lost 1 base, the J end lost 6 bases, and 7 bases lay between the germline ends. The CDR3 totals 14 residues. Germline V gene sequence: CDR1 LGHDT, CDR2 YNNKEL (reference sequence). TCRdb re-analysed the 5' RACE reads in MiXCR, keeping a single row per CDR3 protein. The data hold under 500,000 distinct CDR3 sequences, with 13% to 15% observed a single time. The data were obtained in a study of identical twins. Overall study findings and caveats: Fewer insertions characterized abundant cord blood beta clonotypes, whereas memory repertoires showed none.

This sample was also put to use in a study of yellow fever vaccine responses in identical twins. That study reports: Reportedly, twins' vaccine T cell responses looked partly convergent and partly personalized.

The chain combines TRBV3-1 with TRBJ1-6; perhaps TRBD1 as D (6 bases). The source is a woman aged 18-30 years in good health. The specimen sequenced was CD4+ T cells sorted from blood. CDR3 bases: TGTGCCAGCAGCCAAGTGGACAGTAATTCACCCCTCCACTTT. The encoded protein is CASSQVDSNSPLHF.